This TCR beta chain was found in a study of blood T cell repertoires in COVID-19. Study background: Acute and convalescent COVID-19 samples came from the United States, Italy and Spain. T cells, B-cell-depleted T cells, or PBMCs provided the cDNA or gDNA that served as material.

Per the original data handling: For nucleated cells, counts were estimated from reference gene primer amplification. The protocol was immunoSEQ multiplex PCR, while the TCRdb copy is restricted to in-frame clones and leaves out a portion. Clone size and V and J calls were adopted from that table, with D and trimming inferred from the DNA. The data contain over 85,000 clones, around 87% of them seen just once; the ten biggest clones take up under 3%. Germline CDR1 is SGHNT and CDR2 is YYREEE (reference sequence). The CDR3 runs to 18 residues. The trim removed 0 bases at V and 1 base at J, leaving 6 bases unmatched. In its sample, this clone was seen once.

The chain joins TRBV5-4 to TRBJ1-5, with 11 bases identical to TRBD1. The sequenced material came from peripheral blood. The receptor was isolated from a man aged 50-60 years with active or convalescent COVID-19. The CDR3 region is CASSLGTGGPVSNQPQHF. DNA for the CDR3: TGTGCCAGCAGCTTGGGGACAGGGGGCCCAGTAAGCAATCAGCCCCAGCATTTT.